This record concerns one TCR beta chain sequence. In the authors' workflow: Nucleated cell number was recorded as an estimate derived from reference gene primer amplification. This table comes from immunoSEQ multiplex PCR, and its TCRdb copy is limited to in-frame clones, with some not included. The V and J calls and clone size are taken from that table; D and trimming were inferred from the DNA. Among tens of thousands of clones listed, approximately 84% were seen once. The sample is drawn from a study of blood T cell repertoires in COVID-19. Study background: Acute and convalescent COVID-19 specimens originated in the United States, Italy and Spain. From T cells, B-cell-depleted T cells, or PBMCs came the material, which was cDNA or gDNA.

The V segment lost 6 bases and the J segment 3 bases; nucleotides outside the gene matches: 6. Germline CDR1 MNHEY, CDR2 SVGAGI. The CDR3 sequence is 14 residues long. The TCR was taken from a human donor in a cohort sampled during active COVID-19. Sequencing was performed on peripheral blood. This chain connects TRBV6-5 to TRBJ1-2, with TRBD1 matching over 8 bases. The chain's CDR3 is CASRRDRRYYGYTF. CDR3 nucleotides: TGTGCCAGCAGGCGGGACAGGCGATACTATGGCTACACCTTC.